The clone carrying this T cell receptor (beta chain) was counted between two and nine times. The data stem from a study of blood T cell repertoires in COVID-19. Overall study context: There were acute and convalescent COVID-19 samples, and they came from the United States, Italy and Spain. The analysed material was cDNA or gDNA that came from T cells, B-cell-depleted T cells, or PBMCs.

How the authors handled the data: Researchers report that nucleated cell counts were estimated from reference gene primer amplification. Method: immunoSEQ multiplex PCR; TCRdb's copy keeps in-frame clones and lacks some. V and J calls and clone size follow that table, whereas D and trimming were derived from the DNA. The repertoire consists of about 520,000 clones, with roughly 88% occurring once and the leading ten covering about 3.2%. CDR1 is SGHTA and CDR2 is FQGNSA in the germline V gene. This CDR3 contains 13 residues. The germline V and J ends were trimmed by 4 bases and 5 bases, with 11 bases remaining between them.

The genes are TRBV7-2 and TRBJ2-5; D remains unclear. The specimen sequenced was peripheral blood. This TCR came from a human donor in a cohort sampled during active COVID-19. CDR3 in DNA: TGTGCCAGCAGCTCAGACTCAGCGGAGACCCAGTACTTC. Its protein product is CASSSDSAETQYF.